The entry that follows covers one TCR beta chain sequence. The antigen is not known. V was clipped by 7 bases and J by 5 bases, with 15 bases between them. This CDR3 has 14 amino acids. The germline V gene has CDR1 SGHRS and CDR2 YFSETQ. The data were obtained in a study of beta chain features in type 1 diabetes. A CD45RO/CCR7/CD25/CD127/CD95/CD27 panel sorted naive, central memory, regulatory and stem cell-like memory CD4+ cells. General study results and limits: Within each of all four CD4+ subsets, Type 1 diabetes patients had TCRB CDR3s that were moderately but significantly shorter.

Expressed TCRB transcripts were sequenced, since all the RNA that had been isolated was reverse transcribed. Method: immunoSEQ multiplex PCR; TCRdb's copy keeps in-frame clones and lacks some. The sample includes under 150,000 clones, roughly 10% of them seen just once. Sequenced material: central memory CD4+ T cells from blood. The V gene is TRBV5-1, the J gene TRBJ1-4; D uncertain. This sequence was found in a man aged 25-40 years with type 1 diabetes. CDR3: CASRPEQFNEKLFF. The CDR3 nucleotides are TGCGCCAGCCGCCCGGAACAGTTCAATGAAAAACTGTTTTTT. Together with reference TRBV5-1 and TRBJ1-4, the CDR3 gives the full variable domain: KAGVTQTPRYLIKTRGQQVTLSCSPISGHRSVSWYQQTPGQGLQFLFEYFSETQRNKGNFPGRFSGRQFSNSRSEMNVSTLELGDSALYLCASRPEQFNEKLFFGSGTQLSVL.